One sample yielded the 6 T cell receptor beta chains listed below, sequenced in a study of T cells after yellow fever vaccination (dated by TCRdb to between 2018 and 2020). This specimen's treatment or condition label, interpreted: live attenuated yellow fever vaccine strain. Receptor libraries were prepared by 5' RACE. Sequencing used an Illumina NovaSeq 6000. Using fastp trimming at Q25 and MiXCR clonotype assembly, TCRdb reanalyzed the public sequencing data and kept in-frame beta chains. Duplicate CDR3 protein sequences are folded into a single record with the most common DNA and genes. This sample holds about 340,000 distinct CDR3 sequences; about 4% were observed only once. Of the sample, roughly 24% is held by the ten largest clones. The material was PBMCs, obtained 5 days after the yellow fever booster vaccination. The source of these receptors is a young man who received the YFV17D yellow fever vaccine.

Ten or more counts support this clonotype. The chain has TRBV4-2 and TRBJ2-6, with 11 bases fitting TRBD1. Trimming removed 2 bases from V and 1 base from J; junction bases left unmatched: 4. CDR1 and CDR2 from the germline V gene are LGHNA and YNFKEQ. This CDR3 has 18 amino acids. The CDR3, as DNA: TGTGCCAGCAGCCAACCGGGACAGGGGGAATCTGGGGCCAACGTCCTGACTTTC. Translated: CASSQPGQGESGANVLTF.

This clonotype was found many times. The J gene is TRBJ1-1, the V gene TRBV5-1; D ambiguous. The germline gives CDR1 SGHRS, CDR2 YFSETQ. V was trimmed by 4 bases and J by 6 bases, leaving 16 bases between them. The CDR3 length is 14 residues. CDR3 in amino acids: CASSKDALSPEAFF. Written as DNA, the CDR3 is TGCGCCAGCAGCAAGGACGCGTTGTCCCCTGAAGCTTTCTTT. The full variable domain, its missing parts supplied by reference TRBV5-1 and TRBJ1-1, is KAGVTQTPRYLIKTRGQQVTLSCSPISGHRSVSWYQQTPGQGLQFLFEYFSETQRNKGNFPGRFSGRQFSNSRSEMNVSTLELGDSALYLCASSKDALSPEAFFGQGTRLTVV.

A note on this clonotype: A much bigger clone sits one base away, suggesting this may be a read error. The CDR3 coding sequence is TGCGCCAGCAGCCACCTTGTTGGGGTCCTGCGGGAGTGCTCCTACAATGAGCAGTTCTTC. This codes for CASSHLVGVLRECSYNEQFF. This chain joins TRBV5-1 and TRBJ2-1; 7 bases fit TRBD2. V trimming: 4 bases; J trimming: 0 bases; junction bases outside the gene matches: 19. In germline, CDR1 is SGHRS, CDR2 YFSETQ. The CDR3 spans 20 residues.

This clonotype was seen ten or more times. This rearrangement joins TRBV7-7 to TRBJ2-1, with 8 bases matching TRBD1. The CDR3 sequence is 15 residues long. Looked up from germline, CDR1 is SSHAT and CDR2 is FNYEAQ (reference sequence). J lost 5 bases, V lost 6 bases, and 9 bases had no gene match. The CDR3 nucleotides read TGTGCCAGCAGTCAAGCCGGGACAGGAAACAATGAGCAGTTCTTC. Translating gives CASSQAGTGNNEQFF.

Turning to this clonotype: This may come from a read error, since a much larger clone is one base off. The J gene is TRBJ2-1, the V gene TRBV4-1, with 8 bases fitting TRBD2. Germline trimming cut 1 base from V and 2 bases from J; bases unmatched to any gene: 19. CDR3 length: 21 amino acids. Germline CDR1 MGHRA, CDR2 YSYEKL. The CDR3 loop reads CASSQAPQLTSGGLTYNEQFF. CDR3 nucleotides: TGCGCCAGCAGCCAAGCACCGCAACTTACCAGCGGGGGCCTCACCTACAATGAGCAGTTCTTC.

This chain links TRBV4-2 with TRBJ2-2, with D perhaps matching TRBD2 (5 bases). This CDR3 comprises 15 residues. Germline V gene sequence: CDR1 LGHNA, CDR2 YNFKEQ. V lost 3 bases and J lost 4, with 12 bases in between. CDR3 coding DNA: TGTGCCAGCAGCCAGGAAGGACTCGCCACCGGGGAGCTGTTTTTT. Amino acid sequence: CASSQEGLATGELFF.